What follows are 15 T cell receptor beta chains derived from one specimen sequenced in a study of immune heterogeneity within non-small cell lung tumors. Bulk tumor genomic DNA served as template, at around 600 ng per sample. From each primary tumor, several far-apart biopsies were obtained during surgery. Untreated, newly diagnosed non-small cell lung cancer patients underwent curative surgery. The TCR beta CDR3 region underwent multiplex PCR amplification with 32 V and 13 J primers. From the multiplex PCR reads, TCRdb called clonotypes with MiXCR, one entry per CDR3 protein. The sample holds approximately 3,000 distinct CDR3 sequences, less than 45% seen once. Input material: lung tumor tissue. The receptor set was obtained from a man aged 60 to 69 with non-small cell lung cancer.

For this clonotype: Compared with germline, one end of the junction differs, possibly owing to a read error. The chain couples TRBV7-3 to TRBJ2-3; TRBD2 might be the D (10 bases). The CDR3 consists of 20 residues. In germline, CDR1 is SGHTA, CDR2 FQGTGA. The CDR3 here is CASSSTRTGELAGRTDTKYF. The DNA for the CDR3 is TGTGCCAGCAGCTCAACTAGGACAGGGGAACTAGCGGGGCGCACAGATACGAAGTATTTT.

Judged by abundance, this clonotype is medium-sized (0.01 to 0.1%). The chain joins TRBV12-3 or TRBV12-4 to TRBJ2-1, with 9 bases fitting TRBD1. V lost 7 bases to trimming and J lost 5 bases; unmatched junction nucleotides: 6. The length of the CDR3 is 14 residues. CDR3 sequence: CASTGQGKHNEQFF. In DNA form, the CDR3 reads TGTGCCAGCACAGGACAGGGGAAGCACAATGAGCAGTTCTTC.

The sample holds a few counts of this clonotype. This rearrangement joins TRBV5-1 to TRBJ1-5, with 8 positions matching TRBD1. Germline values: CDR1 SGHRS, CDR2 YFSETQ. The CDR3 length is 18 residues. The V segment lost 0 bases and the J segment 3 bases; nucleotides outside the gene matches: 11. The CDR3 coding sequence is TGCGCCAGCAGCTTGGAGGGCACAGGGGGATATATCAATCAGCCCCAGCATTTT. Encoded protein: CASSLEGTGGYINQPQHF.

About this clonotype itself: One base away lies a much larger clone, so this may be a sequencing read error. The CDR3 loop is CASSEVGKRGYSTDTQYF. The CDR3 DNA sequence: TGTGCCAGCAGTGAAGTCGGGAAGCGGGGATATAGCACAGATACGCAGTATTTT. The gene calls are TRBV2 and TRBJ2-3, with 7 bases matching TRBD2. With V trimmed by 1 base and J by 0 bases, 10 bases remained unmatched. From germline, CDR1 is SNHLY and CDR2 FYNNEI. This CDR3 contains 18 residues. Complete variable domain (other parts from reference TRBV2 and TRBJ2-3): EPEVTQTPSHQVTQMGQEVILRCVPISNHLYFYWYRQILGQKVEFLVSFYNNEISEKSEIFDDQFSVERPDGSNFTLKIRSTKLEDSAMYFCASSEVGKRGYSTDTQYFGPGTRLTVL.

CDR3 sequence reads: CARTRAGKRETQYF. CDR3 DNA: TGTGCCAGAACTCGAGCGGGGAAGAGGGAGACCCAGTACTTC. The gene calls are TRBV6-2 or TRBV6-3 and TRBJ2-3, with 7 bases lining up with TRBD2. TRBJ2-5 matches the DNA end more closely, so the J call is doubtful. Germline-derived CDR1 and CDR2 are MNHEY and SVGEGT. This CDR3 comprises 14 residues.

The rearrangement links TRBV2 to TRBJ1-1; D is perhaps TRBD1 (5 bases). Germline V gene lookup returns CDR1 SNHLY and CDR2 FYNNEI. The CDR3 is 16 residues long. The germline V and J ends were trimmed by 4 bases and 1 base, with 16 bases remaining between them. CDR3 DNA sequence: TGTGCCAGCAGTGTTCCGGGTCTAGGGACGAACACTGAAGCTTTCTTT. Residues: CASSVPGLGTNTEAFF. Drawing the rest from reference TRBV2 and TRBJ1-1, the complete variable domain is EPEVTQTPSHQVTQMGQEVILRCVPISNHLYFYWYRQILGQKVEFLVSFYNNEISEKSEIFDDQFSVERPDGSNFTLKIRSTKLEDSAMYFCASSVPGLGTNTEAFFGQGTRLTVV.

The chain is built from TRBV5-1 and TRBJ1-6; possibly TRBD1 for D (6 bases). Looked up from germline, CDR1 is SGHRS and CDR2 is YFSETQ. Trimming left V 6 bases short and J 9 bases short, with 22 bases between. This CDR3 spans 16 amino acids. The DNA for the CDR3 is TGCGCCAGCAAGCTAAGCCGGGACCCAGGGGCTTCACCCCTCCACTTT. Protein sequence: CASKLSRDPGASPLHF.

Regarding this clonotype: A much larger clone sits a single nucleotide away, making a read error possible. This CDR3 reads CSSNFRNEKLFF. The DNA for the CDR3 is TGTTCCAGCAACTTTAGAAATGAAAAACTGTTTTTT. The J gene is TRBJ1-4, the V gene TRBV2, with D uncertain. The CDR3 is 12 amino acids. Germline V lookup: CDR1 SNHLY, CDR2 FYNNEI.

As regards this clonotype: This may be a read error, as it is one base from a much larger clone. The chain is built from TRBV15 and TRBJ1-1; the match to TRBD1 covers 7 bases. Germline-derived CDR1 and CDR2 are LNHNV and YYDKDF (reference sequence). The CDR3 runs 16 residues. In DNA, the CDR3 is TGTGCCACCAGCAGTGGACCAGGGGGAGGTAACACTGGAGCTTTCTTT. It codes for CATSSGPGGGNTGAFF.

This clonotype ranks as medium-sized. J is TRBJ2-3 and V is TRBV3-1; 12 bases agree with TRBD1. The germline V gene encodes CDR1 LGHDT and CDR2 YNNKEL (reference sequence). The trim removed 6 bases at V and 7 bases at J, leaving 5 bases unmatched. The CDR3 loop spans 14 amino acids. The DNA of the CDR3 is TGTGCCAGCAGACGGGACAGGGGGCATCATACGCAGTATTTT. Translating it yields CASRRDRGHHTQYF.

This clonotype is medium-sized (0.01 to 0.1%) in the sample. The V call is TRBV11-2, the J call TRBJ2-7; no reliable D call. Germline V gene lookup returns CDR1 SGHAT and CDR2 FQNNGV. V shed 4 bases and J shed 3 bases, with 13 bases lying between them. The CDR3 is made up of 14 amino acids. The CDR3 DNA reads as TGTGCCAGCAGCTCTCAGGCTCCACTCTACGAGCAGTACTTC. This sequence encodes CASSSQAPLYEQYF.

The CDR3 reads CASSRGRISYEQYF. The CDR3 nucleotides are TGTGCCAGCAGCAGGGGACGGATATCCTACGAGCAGTACTTC. The chain combines TRBV11-2 with TRBJ2-7; D may correspond to TRBD1 or TRBD2 (5 bases each). Trimming left V 5 bases short and J 1 base short, with 12 bases between. From germline, CDR1 is SGHAT and CDR2 FQNNGV. This CDR3 region has 14 residues. The variable domain in full, with the rest retrieved from reference TRBV11-2 and TRBJ2-7, is EAGVAQSPRYKIIEKRQSVAFWCNPISGHATLYWYQQILGQGPKLLIQFQNNGVVDDSQLPKDRFSAERLKGVDSTLKIQPAKLEDSAVYLCASSRGRISYEQYFGPGTRLTVT.

With regard to this clonotype: Being one base from a much bigger clone, this may be a read error. In DNA form, the CDR3 reads TGTGCCAGCAGTCCCTGGACAGGAGTCACGAACACCGGGGGGCTGTTTTTT. Protein sequence: CASSPWTGVTNTGGLFF. The V call is TRBV12-3 or TRBV12-4, the J call TRBJ2-2, with D possibly TRBD1 on 7 matching bases. The CDR3 is made up of 17 amino acids.

By share, this clonotype ranks as medium-sized. The chain is built from TRBV5-6 and TRBJ2-3; D ambiguous. The CDR3 totals 14 residues. The germline V gene has CDR1 SGHDT and CDR2 YYEEEE. Trimming shortened V by 0 bases and J by 8 bases, and 13 bases separated the two germline ends. CDR3 coding DNA: TGTGCCAGCAGCTTGGCCTCAGGATGGGCTACGCAGTATTTT. Translation gives CASSLASGWATQYF. Filled out from reference TRBV5-6 and TRBJ2-3, the complete variable domain reads DAGVTQSPTHLIKTRGQQVTLRCSPKSGHDTVSWYQQALGQGPQFIFQYYEEEERQRGNFPDRFSGHQFPNYSSELNVNALLLGDSALYLCASSLASGWATQYFGPGTRLTVL.

This clonotype is medium-sized within its sample. This chain joins TRBV12-3 or TRBV12-4 and TRBJ2-1; 14 positions agree with TRBD2. The CDR3 totals 15 residues. V shed 6 bases, J shed 8 bases, and the junction held 6 bases outside the gene matches. The CDR3 spells CASSPTSGRAYEQFF. In DNA, the CDR3 is TGTGCCAGCAGCCCGACTAGCGGGAGGGCGTATGAGCAGTTCTTC.